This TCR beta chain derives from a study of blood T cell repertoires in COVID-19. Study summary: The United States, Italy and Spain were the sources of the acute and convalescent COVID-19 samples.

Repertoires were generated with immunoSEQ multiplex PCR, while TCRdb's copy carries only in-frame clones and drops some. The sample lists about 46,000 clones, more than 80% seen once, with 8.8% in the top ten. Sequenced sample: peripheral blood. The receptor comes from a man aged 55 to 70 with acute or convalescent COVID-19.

CDR3 bases: TGTGCCATCAGTGAAGGACAGGGCAATGGCTACACCTTC. This gives the protein CAISEGQGNGYTF. J is TRBJ1-2 and V is TRBV10-3; 8 nucleotides match TRBD1. Losses at the gene ends were 3 bases for V and 6 bases for J; bases not matched to a gene: 3. In germline, CDR1 is ENHRY, CDR2 SYGVKD. CDR3 size: 13 residues.